Detailed here is one T cell receptor (beta chain). Though probably carrying unrecorded immune exposures, donors were nominally healthy at sampling. Amplification used 60 Vbeta primers and 13 Jbeta primers. This table comes from immunoSEQ multiplex PCR, and its TCRdb copy is limited to in-frame clones, with some not included. The table shows over 75,000 clones, with around a tenth occurring only once. The entry originates in a study of cytomegalovirus exposure and HLA in healthy donors. This CDR3 comprises 13 residues. Unmatched junction bases numbered 6, after V lost 6 bases and J lost 5 bases. Germline CDR1 MDHEN, CDR2 SYDVKM.

This TCR was recovered from a man in his fifties or sixties in good health and CMV-seropositive. Sample: PBMCs. The V call is TRBV28, the J call TRBJ2-7, with 8 bases matching TRBD1. Here the CDR3 DNA reads TGTGCCAGCAGCCCTACGGACAGGGACGAGCAGTACTTC. It translates to CASSPTDRDEQYF. Drawing the rest from reference TRBV28 and TRBJ2-7, the complete variable domain is DVKVTQSSRYLVKRTGEKVFLECVQDMDHENMFWYRQDPGLGLRLIYFSYDVKMKEKGDIPEGYSVSREKKERFSLILESASTNQTSMYLCASSPTDRDEQYFGPGTRLTVT.